The clone carrying this TCR beta chain occurred a few times. The data are from a study of early T cells in non-severe SARS-CoV-2 infection. The CDR3 loop spans 15 amino acids. Germline V gene sequence: CDR1 DFQATT, CDR2 SNEGSKA (reference sequence). V gave up 1 base and J gave up 8 bases, with 19 bases separating them. TCRdb redid the calling of the 5' RACE reads with MiXCR, one entry per CDR3 protein. This sample has about 61,000 distinct CDR3 sequences, with 10% to 14% found just once. V and J are TRBV20-1 and TRBJ2-3; D may be TRBD2 (6 bases). The TCR originated in an adult who was a healthcare worker with PCR-confirmed SARS-CoV-2 infection or an uninfected control (not recorded which). Sequencing was done on a sample of whole blood. Here the CDR3 reads CSARGGGAIAGTQYF. As DNA, the CDR3 is TGCAGTGCTAGAGGCGGAGGGGCCATCGCGGGTACGCAGTATTTT.